A single sample gave rise to the 9 T cell receptor beta chains below, sequenced in a study of blood T cells in healthy people across ages. A second PCR of 7 to 11 cycles used a sample-barcoded 5' primer and a J-beta primer mix. One entry per CDR3 protein, called by TCRdb with MiXCR from the 5' RACE reads. The sample consists of some 1.1 million distinct CDR3 sequences, roughly two fifths of them appearing once. Sequencing was done on a sample of blood. All receptors come from a man younger than 30 in good health.

This clonotype appeared a few times. The genes are TRBV11-3 and TRBJ2-7, with a possible D match to TRBD2 (5 bases). With 5 bases removed from V and 1 base from J, the gap between germline ends came to 12 bases. CDR1 SGHNT and CDR2 YENEEA come from the germline V gene. This CDR3 has 14 amino acids. CDR3 sequence (DNA): TGTGCCAGCAGCCCCCGACGGGGTTCCTACGAGCAGTACTTC. Residues: CASSPRRGSYEQYF.

This chain connects TRBV6-6 to TRBJ2-5; no reliable D call. V was shortened by 5 bases and J by 9 bases, with 10 bases between the two germline ends. The CDR3 spans 11 residues. Germline loops: CDR1 MNHNY, CDR2 SVGAGI (reference sequence). The CDR3 reads CASSHGSAQYF. CDR3 DNA: TGTGCCAGCAGTCATGGTTCGGCCCAGTACTTC.

This clonotype was detected a few times. The V gene is TRBV18, the J gene TRBJ1-1, with D perhaps matching TRBD1 (6 bases). Trimming pared 2 bases from V and 4 bases from J, leaving 14 bases between. The germline CDR1 and CDR2 sequences are KGHSH and LQKENI. CDR3 length equals 15 residues. CDR3 region: CASSPAGGGGTEAFF. The CDR3 bases are TGTGCCAGCTCACCAGCCGGAGGGGGGGGCACTGAAGCTTTCTTT.

J is TRBJ1-1 and V is TRBV14; D unclear. The CDR3 has 16 residues. V lost 0 bases and J 0 bases, leaving 11 bases between the germline ends. Germline V gene sequence: CDR1 SGHDN, CDR2 FVKESK. The CDR3: CASSQDLGVMNTEAFF. CDR3 DNA sequence: TGTGCCAGCAGCCAAGATTTGGGCGTCATGAACACTGAAGCTTTCTTT.

The V gene is TRBV12-3 or TRBV12-4, the J gene TRBJ1-1, with 7 bases matching TRBD1. The CDR3 contains 13 residues. V shed 6 bases, J shed 5 bases, and the junction held 6 bases outside the gene matches. CDR3 sequence (DNA): TGTGCCAGCAGGGGGACAGTCAGGACTGAAGCTTTCTTT. This gives the protein CASRGTVRTEAFF.

This clonotype was observed a few times. The chain carries TRBV4-1 and TRBJ2-1, with D perhaps being TRBD1 or TRBD2 (5 bases each). CDR1 is MGHRA, CDR2 YSYEKL, per germline. The CDR3 consists of 14 residues. Trimming took off 4 bases at V and 9 bases at J, with 16 bases between the two ends. The CDR3 protein is CASSPHDSGPEQFF. In DNA form, the CDR3 reads TGCGCCAGCAGCCCCCACGACAGCGGACCTGAGCAGTTCTTC.

This clonotype was recorded a few times. The V and J genes are TRBV6-5 and TRBJ1-1; 8 bases line up with TRBD1. The CDR3 totals 11 residues. Germline values: CDR1 MNHEY, CDR2 SVGAGI. V trimming: 11 bases; J trimming: 4 bases; junction bases outside the gene matches: 3. The chain's CDR3 is CAATGGTEAFF. The CDR3 bases are TGTGCCGCTACAGGGGGCACTGAAGCTTTCTTT.

CDR3: CASTPDRGAEAFF. The CDR3, as DNA: TGTGCCAGCACCCCAGACAGGGGCGCTGAAGCTTTCTTT. V usage is TRBV6-5 and J usage is TRBJ1-1; TRBD1 matches 8 bases. CDR1 is MNHEY, CDR2 SVGAGI, per germline. CDR3 length: 13 residues. V shed 7 bases, J shed 6 bases, and the junction held 7 bases outside the gene matches.

This clonotype was detected a few times. V is TRBV29-1 and J is TRBJ1-2; D is unresolved. Between the trimmed V and J ends, which lost 6 bases and 1 base, there was a span of 15 bases. The CDR3 is 14 amino acids. Germline V gives CDR1 SQVTM, CDR2 ANQGSEA. The CDR3 DNA reads TGCAGCGTGACCGGGCCGCGCAATAACTATGGCTACACCTTC. Translating it yields CSVTGPRNNYGYTF. Drawing the rest from reference TRBV29-1 and TRBJ1-2, the complete variable domain is SAVISQKPSRDICQRGTSLTIQCQVDSQVTMMFWYRQQPGQSLTLIATANQGSEATYESGFVIDKFPISRPNLTFSTLTVSNMSPEDSSIYLCSVTGPRNNYGYTFGSGTRLTVV.